The 22 T cell receptor beta chains below come from one sample, sequenced in a study of blood T cell repertoires in COVID-19. Libraries were prepared by immunoSEQ multiplex PCR; TCRdb keeps only in-frame clonotypes and omits some of them. The table records approximately 280,000 clones, about nine tenths of them present only once. The sample comprised peripheral blood. These receptors all stem from a woman aged 55-69 years with acute or convalescent COVID-19.

The chain couples TRBV7-8 to TRBJ1-1, with 7 bases aligning to TRBD1. Germline CDR1 SGHVS, CDR2 FQNEAQ. This CDR3 is built from 13 residues. The J segment lost 7 bases and the V segment lost 5 bases, leaving 7 bases of the junction unmatched. The CDR3 protein is CASSPLTGLEAFF. CDR3 bases: TGTGCCAGCAGCCCACTGACAGGGCTTGAAGCTTTCTTT.

This chain joins TRBV7-8 and TRBJ2-1, with unresolved D. The CDR3 spans 17 residues. V was pared by 5 bases and J by 7 bases, with 24 bases between. CDR1 is SGHVS, CDR2 FQNEAQ, per germline. CDR3: CASSLIAGLAFSNEQFF. The CDR3 DNA sequence: TGTGCCAGCAGCCTAATAGCCGGTCTCGCCTTTTCGAATGAGCAGTTCTTC. The full variable domain, with the rest looked up from reference TRBV7-8 and TRBJ2-1, is GAGVSQSPRYKVAKRGQDVALRCDPISGHVSLFWYQQALGQGPEFLTYFQNEAQLDKSGLPSDRFFAERPEGSVSTLKIQRTQQEDSAVYLCASSLIAGLAFSNEQFFGPGTRLTVL.

This clone has just one count. The CDR3 bases are TGTGCCAGCTCACTCCGGACAGAAGCTAACTATGGCTACACCTTC. This translates into CASSLRTEANYGYTF. This rearrangement joins TRBV18 to TRBJ1-2; perhaps TRBD1 as D (6 bases). From germline, CDR1 is KGHSH and CDR2 LQKENI. The CDR3 has 15 amino acids. V was trimmed by 4 bases and J by 0 bases, leaving 12 bases between them.

This clone was counted between two and nine times. This chain connects TRBV7-2 to TRBJ2-5; 9 bases map to TRBD2. The V gene's germline CDR1 is SGHTA and CDR2 FQGNSA. V shed 5 bases and J 2 bases; nucleotides not matched to a gene: 6. The CDR3 is made up of 15 amino acids. CDR3 loop: CASSPSGGRQETQYF. The CDR3, as DNA: TGTGCCAGCAGCCCCAGCGGGGGGCGGCAAGAGACCCAGTACTTC.

The chain combines TRBV25-1 with TRBJ1-4, with 7 positions matching TRBD1. This CDR3 spans 15 amino acids. Germline V CDR1 and CDR2: MGHDK, SYGVNS. V lost 3 bases, J lost 6 bases, and 7 bases stayed unmatched. The CDR3 region has the DNA TGTGCCAGCAGTGACAGAGGGGGCGCCCATGAAAAACTGTTTTTT. Protein: CASSDRGGAHEKLFF.

This chain connects TRBV7-2 to TRBJ1-5; unclear D gene. Looked up from germline, CDR1 is SGHTA and CDR2 is FQGNSA. V was cut by 2 bases and J by 6 bases, with 5 bases left in between. The CDR3 runs 12 residues. The chain's CDR3 is CASSLRSQPQHF. The CDR3 DNA is TGTGCCAGCAGCTTAAGGAGTCAGCCCCAGCATTTT.

The table lists this clone with a few counts. This rearrangement joins TRBV5-1 to TRBJ1-1; 9 nucleotides line up with TRBD1. Trimming cost V 0 bases and J 5 bases; bases outside gene matches: 2. The CDR3 contains 14 residues. Looked up from germline, CDR1 is SGHRS and CDR2 is YFSETQ. The CDR3 DNA reads TGCGCCAGCAGCTTGGGGGACAGGGCTACTGAAGCTTTCTTT. It is translated as CASSLGDRATEAFF.

In its sample, this clone was seen once. The chain links TRBV13 to TRBJ2-7, with D possibly being TRBD2 (6 bases). CDR3 size: 16 residues. Trimming shortened V by 0 bases and J by 0 bases, and 12 bases separated the two germline ends. Germline loops: CDR1 PRHDT, CDR2 FYEKMQ (reference sequence). CDR3 in amino acids: CASSLGRTILSYEQYF. DNA for the CDR3: TGTGCCAGCAGCTTAGGACGGACTATCCTCTCCTACGAGCAGTACTTC.

This chain uses TRBV28 with TRBJ2-5; 9 bases are a match to TRBD2. V was pared by 5 bases and J by 4 bases, with 5 bases of the junction left unmatched. Germline values: CDR1 MDHEN, CDR2 SYDVKM. This CDR3 comprises 14 residues. CDR3 DNA sequence: TGTGCCAGCAGTCAAGCGGGGGGATTAGAGACCCAGTACTTC. Translating it yields CASSQAGGLETQYF.

V is TRBV29-1 and J is TRBJ2-1; 14 bases are a match to TRBD2. V shed 6 bases, J shed 14 bases, and the junction held 9 bases outside the gene matches. CDR1 SQVTM and CDR2 ANQGSEA come from the germline V gene. The CDR3 length is 13 residues. As DNA, the CDR3 is TGCAGCGTCGGGACTAGCGGGAGCCACCCGAAGTTCTTC. Protein product: CSVGTSGSHPKFF.

The chain carries TRBV5-1 and TRBJ2-6; D is perhaps TRBD2 (5 bases). CDR1 and CDR2 from the germline V gene are SGHRS and YFSETQ. V was cut by 0 bases and J by 4 bases, with 8 bases left in between. There are 15 residues in the CDR3. The CDR3 nucleotides read TGCGCCAGCAGCTTGGAAGGGAGCGGGGCCAACGTCCTGACTTTC. This sequence encodes CASSLEGSGANVLTF.

This rearrangement joins TRBV7-2 to TRBJ1-1; 7 bases are a match to TRBD1. The CDR3 has 12 amino acids. Germline trimming cut 5 bases from V and 8 bases from J; bases unmatched to any gene: 5. Germline loops: CDR1 SGHTA, CDR2 FQGNSA. CDR3 loop: CASSSRGQEAFF. CDR3 nucleotide sequence: TGTGCCAGCAGCAGCCGGGGACAGGAAGCTTTCTTT. Full variable domain (outside the CDR3, taken from reference TRBV7-2 and TRBJ1-1): GAGVSQSPSNKVTEKGKDVELRCDPISGHTALYWYRQSLGQGLEFLIYFQGNSAPDKSGLPSDRFSAERTGGSVSTLTIQRTQQEDSAVYLCASSSRGQEAFFGQGTRLTVV.

The chain employs TRBV25-1 and TRBJ2-3, with 7 nucleotides matching TRBD2. V gave up 7 bases and J gave up 6 bases; unmatched junction bases: 10. The germline V gene encodes CDR1 MGHDK and CDR2 SYGVNS. CDR3 length: 14 amino acids. CDR3 protein: CASTTSVIADTQYF. The CDR3 nucleotides read TGTGCCAGCACCACTAGCGTCATTGCGGATACGCAGTATTTT.

The V and J genes are TRBV4-2 and TRBJ2-1; possibly TRBD2 for D (5 bases). Trimming removed 1 base at V and 4 bases at J, with 14 bases between. CDR1 is LGHNA and CDR2 is YNFKEQ in the germline V gene. The CDR3 sequence is 16 residues long. CDR3 DNA sequence: TGTGCCAGCAGCCAAGGCACTAGTCGGTCGTACAATGAGCAGTTCTTC. This gives the protein CASSQGTSRSYNEQFF.

This chain joins TRBV5-4 and TRBJ1-2, with 8 bases fitting TRBD1. The CDR3 sequence is 15 residues long. The V and J ends lost 4 bases and 4 bases, in that order; junction bases with no gene match: 9. Germline V gene lookup returns CDR1 SGHNT and CDR2 YYREEE (reference sequence). The CDR3 coding sequence is TGTGCCAGCAGCCTAGACAACAGGGGGACCTATGGCTACACCTTC. Translated: CASSLDNRGTYGYTF.

V and J are TRBV15 and TRBJ2-6; a possible D gene is TRBD1 (5 bases). Germline CDR1 LNHNV, CDR2 YYDKDF (reference sequence). The V end was cut by 0 bases, the J end by 3 bases, with 6 bases between. The CDR3 contains 15 residues. The CDR3 reads CATSREGVGANVLTF. The CDR3 DNA follows: TGTGCCACCAGCAGAGAAGGGGTTGGGGCCAACGTCCTGACTTTC.

The chain links TRBV30 to TRBJ2-7; TRBD2 matches 15 bases. V trimming: 0 bases; J trimming: 4 bases; junction bases outside the gene matches: 1. Germline-derived CDR1 and CDR2 are GTSNPN and SVGIG (reference sequence). The CDR3 is 15 amino acids. For the CDR3, the DNA is TGTGCCTGGAGTGTCGGGACTAGCGGGAGGTACGAGCAGTACTTC. This codes for CAWSVGTSGRYEQYF. Using reference TRBV30 and TRBJ2-7 for the parts outside the CDR3, the full variable domain is SQTIHQWPATLVQPVGSPLSLECTVEGTSNPNLYWYRQAAGRGLQLLFYSVGIGQISSEVPQNLSASRPQDRQFILSSKKLLLSDSGFYLCAWSVGTSGRYEQYFGPGTRLTVT.

This clone was seen just once. V is TRBV5-6 and J is TRBJ2-1; tentative D call: TRBD1 (5 bases). The CDR3 runs to 16 residues. The V gene lost 4 bases and the J gene lost 2 bases, with 16 bases spanning the gap. CDR1 and CDR2 from the germline V gene are SGHDT and YYEEEE. The CDR3, as DNA: TGTGCCAGCAGCCCAAACCCAGGGCCCCCCTACAATGAGCAGTTCTTC. Protein sequence: CASSPNPGPPYNEQFF.

This clone was detected once. The CDR3 spells CSVARDRGYTF. The CDR3, as DNA: TGCAGCGTGGCGAGGGACAGGGGCTACACCTTC. The chain uses TRBV29-1 and TRBJ1-2, with TRBD1 identical over 8 bases. Germline V gene data show CDR1 as SQVTM and CDR2 as ANQGSEA. The CDR3 has 11 amino acids. J was trimmed by 8 bases and V by 6 bases; bases with no gene match: 5.

This clone was seen many times. Within the sample, other DNA sequences also encode this same CDR3. V gene TRBV7-3 combines with J gene TRBJ2-3; 9 bases are a match to TRBD2. The germline gives CDR1 SGHTA, CDR2 FQGTGA. CDR3 length equals 15 residues. Trimming cost V 5 bases and J 0 bases; bases outside gene matches: 3. CDR3 loop: CASSQAGGSTDTQYF. In DNA, the CDR3 is TGTGCCAGCAGCCAAGCGGGGGGAAGCACAGATACGCAGTATTTT.

The chain recombines TRBV5-4 with TRBJ2-5; 7 nucleotides align to TRBD2. The ends lost 0 bases at V and 5 bases at J; junction bases unmatched: 4. Germline values: CDR1 SGHNT, CDR2 YYREEE (reference sequence). The length of the CDR3 is 14 residues. This CDR3 is CASSLAVGGETQYF. The CDR3 DNA is TGTGCCAGCAGCTTGGCCGTGGGGGGGGAGACCCAGTACTTC.

The chain links TRBV5-8 to TRBJ2-3; possible D gene TRBD2, 7 bases. The length of the CDR3 is 14 residues. Trimming removed 5 bases at V and 2 bases at J, with 12 bases between. CDR1 and CDR2 (germline): SGHTS, YDEGEE. In DNA form, the CDR3 reads TGTGCCAGCAGTAAGGGGGGGAACACAGATACGCAGTATTTT. It is translated as CASSKGGNTDTQYF.